Described below is a single TCR beta chain sequence and its context. Trimming took off 6 bases at V and 2 bases at J, with 10 bases between the two ends. This CDR3 region has 13 residues. Germline CDR1 reads MNHNY; CDR2 reads SVGAGI (reference sequence). Authors' processing steps: Junction-only sequences without quality scores came from ImmunoSEQ, so filtering differed. Method: immunoSEQ multiplex PCR; TCRdb's copy keeps in-frame clones and lacks some. The V and J calls and clone size are taken from that table; D and trimming were inferred from the DNA. The sample includes a few million clones, about 92% of them seen just once. The data were obtained in a study of shared clonotypes between healthy human individuals.

The chain joins TRBV6-6 to TRBJ1-1, with TRBD1 as a possible D gene (5 bases). This clonotype originated in a man between 18 and 29 years old in good health. Some clones in this sample may be carry-over from other donors' samples. What was sequenced was naive CD4+ T cells from PBMCs. Subset noted: CD45RA+ positively selected. The CDR3 spells CASSLRENTEAFF. The DNA for the CDR3 is TGTGCCAGCAGCCTCAGGGAAAACACTGAAGCTTTCTTT.